The 26 T cell receptor beta chains presented below share a single source sample, sequenced in a study of siplizumab effects on memory and regulatory T cells. Only in-frame clones appear in the TCRdb table, and some are missing; sequencing was by immunoSEQ multiplex PCR. The sample consists of 90,000 to 130,000 clones, 92% of them appearing once. Sequencing was performed on CD4+ T cells sorted from blood. The source is a human donor in good health.

The rearrangement links TRBV7-3 to TRBJ2-3, with 8 bases fitting TRBD2. V trimming: 1 base; J trimming: 1 base; junction bases outside the gene matches: 4. In germline, CDR1 is SGHTA, CDR2 FQGTGA. The length of the CDR3 is 16 residues. The CDR3 DNA is TGTGCCAGCAGCTTAAAAAGCGGGGGCGGCACAGATACGCAGTATTTT. The encoded protein is CASSLKSGGGTDTQYF.

CDR3 sequence reads: CASSLSNRGRNTQYF. The CDR3 DNA reads TGTGCCAGCAGTTTATCGAACAGGGGGCGAAATACGCAGTATTTT. J is TRBJ2-3 and V is TRBV27; 9 bases align to TRBD1. V shed 0 bases, J shed 7 bases, and the junction held 5 bases outside the gene matches. CDR1 and CDR2 (germline): MNHEY, SMNVEV (reference sequence). This CDR3 region has 15 residues.

The CDR3 here is CASSLGGARGNQPQHF. In nucleotides, the CDR3 is TGTGCCAGCAGCTTGGGGGGGGCAAGGGGCAATCAGCCCCAGCATTTT. The V gene is TRBV5-4, the J gene TRBJ1-5; D is perhaps TRBD1 (6 bases). V was shortened by 0 bases and J by 2 bases, with 12 bases between the two germline ends. This CDR3 spans 16 amino acids. Germline CDR1 and CDR2: SGHNT and YYREEE (reference sequence).

The chain carries TRBV7-2 and TRBJ2-1, with 11 bases aligning to TRBD1. The CDR3 consists of 16 residues. Germline trimming cut 1 base from V and 8 bases from J; bases unmatched to any gene: 7. CDR1 and CDR2 from the germline V gene are SGHTA and FQGNSA. The CDR3 loop is CASSLEPGQGVYEQFF. CDR3 DNA: TGTGCCAGCAGCTTAGAACCGGGACAGGGGGTCTATGAGCAGTTCTTC. The entire variable domain, with the rest obtained from reference TRBV7-2 and TRBJ2-1, is as follows: GAGVSQSPSNKVTEKGKDVELRCDPISGHTALYWYRQSLGQGLEFLIYFQGNSAPDKSGLPSDRFSAERTGGSVSTLTIQRTQQEDSAVYLCASSLEPGQGVYEQFFGPGTRLTVL.

V and J are TRBV5-1 and TRBJ2-7, with no clear D. This CDR3 has 13 amino acids. Per the germline V gene, CDR1 is SGHRS and CDR2 is YFSETQ. The germline V and J ends were trimmed by 0 bases and 3 bases, with 7 bases remaining between them. The CDR3 DNA sequence: TGCGCCAGCAGCTTGGCCATGGGCTACGAGCAGTACTTC. As protein: CASSLAMGYEQYF.

The table lists this clone with a count of one. This sequence joins TRBV9 and TRBJ2-3; D might be TRBD1 or TRBD2, each matching 5 bases. Germline CDR1 and CDR2: SGDLS and YYNGEE. The CDR3 is 13 residues long. V lost 0 bases and J lost 4, with 6 bases in between. CDR3 amino acids: CASSVVGADTQYF. CDR3 nucleotides: TGTGCCAGCAGCGTAGTGGGGGCAGATACGCAGTATTTT.

The chain couples TRBV7-9 to TRBJ2-7; 9 bases agree with TRBD1. The CDR3 is 14 amino acids. The trim removed 3 bases at V and 3 bases at J, leaving 3 bases unmatched. Germline values: CDR1 SEHNR, CDR2 FQNEAQ (reference sequence). CDR3: CASSFGTGFYEQYF. The CDR3 bases are TGTGCCAGCAGCTTCGGGACAGGGTTCTACGAGCAGTACTTC.

This clone was detected only a few times. The chain recombines TRBV18 with TRBJ2-2; D gene unclear. V gave up 2 bases and J gave up 2 bases, with 9 bases separating them. The germline V gene has CDR1 KGHSH and CDR2 LQKENI. The CDR3 totals 15 residues. CDR3 DNA sequence: TGTGCCAGCTCACCAAAAGGGCCCAACACCGGGGAGCTGTTTTTT. Amino acids: CASSPKGPNTGELFF. Complete variable domain (other parts from reference TRBV18 and TRBJ2-2): NAGVMQNPRHLVRRRGQEARLRCSPMKGHSHVYWYRQLPEEGLKFMVYLQKENIIDESGMPKERFSAEFPKEGPSILRIQQVVRGDSAAYFCASSPKGPNTGELFFGEGSRLTVL.

The CDR3 DNA is TGTGCCAGCTCACCGGAGGGGGTAGGGAACTATGGCTACACCTTC. It is translated as CASSPEGVGNYGYTF. This chain links TRBV18 with TRBJ1-2; TRBD1 is a possible D gene (6 bases). The CDR3 has 15 amino acids. Germline assignment: CDR1 KGHSH and CDR2 LQKENI. The V gene lost 3 bases and the J gene lost 2 bases, with 13 bases spanning the gap.

The chain has TRBV18 and TRBJ1-3; D uncertain. This CDR3 has 13 residues. The V end lost 4 bases, the J end lost 0 bases, and 4 bases lay between the germline ends. Germline-derived CDR1 and CDR2 are KGHSH and LQKENI. The CDR3 sequence: CASSRDSGNTIYF. The CDR3 bases are TGTGCCAGCTCACGGGACTCTGGAAACACCATATATTTT.

V is TRBV2 and J is TRBJ1-4; TRBD1 matches at 7 bases. After removal of 7 bases from V and 5 bases from J, the junction contained 7 bases not matched to a gene. This CDR3 comprises 14 residues. CDR1 and CDR2 from the germline V gene are SNHLY and FYNNEI. In DNA form, the CDR3 reads TGTGCCAGCAACCGACAGGGACCAAATGAAAAACTGTTTTTT. It translates to CASNRQGPNEKLFF.

The V call is TRBV7-3, the J call TRBJ2-3; 8 nucleotides line up with TRBD2. The CDR3 is 14 amino acids. CDR1 and CDR2 (germline): SGHTA, FQGTGA. The V segment lost 2 bases and the J segment 6 bases; nucleotides outside the gene matches: 4. CDR3 sequence reads: CASSLGLASDTQYF. CDR3 sequence (DNA): TGTGCCAGCAGCTTAGGACTAGCATCCGATACGCAGTATTTT. Full variable domain (remainder filled in from reference TRBV7-3 and TRBJ2-3): GAGVSQTPSNKVTEKGKYVELRCDPISGHTALYWYRQSLGQGPEFLIYFQGTGAADDSGLPNDRFFAVRPEGSVSTLKIQRTERGDSAVYLCASSLGLASDTQYFGPGTRLTVL.

Of note for this clone: Other nucleotide sequences from this sample produce the same CDR3. The J gene is TRBJ2-3, the V gene TRBV18, with D maybe TRBD1 (5 bases). Germline V gene data show CDR1 as KGHSH and CDR2 as LQKENI. CDR3 length: 14 amino acids. V was clipped by 6 bases and J by 1 base, with 11 bases between them. CDR3 loop: CASSPLGRTDTQYF. The CDR3 DNA reads TGTGCCAGCTCCCCCCTGGGGCGCACAGATACGCAGTATTTT.

J is TRBJ2-2 and V is TRBV10-1, with D hard to call. Germline assignment: CDR1 WNHNN and CDR2 SYGVQD (reference sequence). The CDR3 spans 14 residues. Trimming removed 3 bases at V and 1 base at J, with 6 bases between. CDR3 region: CASSEPGNTGELFF. CDR3 DNA: TGCGCCAGCAGTGAACCAGGGAACACCGGGGAGCTGTTTTTT.

This chain joins TRBV11-2 and TRBJ2-3; TRBD1 might be the D (5 bases). Trimming took off 3 bases at V and 1 base at J, with 8 bases between the two ends. Germline values: CDR1 SGHAT, CDR2 FQNNGV. The CDR3 is 14 amino acids. This CDR3 is CASSFTRGTDTQYF. The CDR3 DNA sequence: TGTGCCAGCAGCTTTACCAGGGGCACAGATACGCAGTATTTT.

As regards this clone: Compared with germline, one end of the junction differs, possibly owing to a read error. CDR3 sequence (DNA): TGCAGCGTTGGGGACAGTTCTTTT. Translation gives CSVGDSSF. V and J are TRBV29-1 and TRBJ1-4, with 7 bases fitting TRBD1. The CDR3 has 8 residues. CDR1 SQVTM and CDR2 ANQGSEA come from the germline V gene.

The chain links TRBV19 to TRBJ2-2; maybe TRBD1 (5 bases). In germline, CDR1 is LNHDA, CDR2 SQIVND (reference sequence). V lost 5 bases and J lost 1, with 8 bases in between. This CDR3 is built from 14 residues. CDR3 loop: CASSPGQNTGELFF. Written as DNA, the CDR3 is TGTGCCAGTAGTCCCGGACAGAACACCGGGGAGCTGTTTTTT.

This sequence joins TRBV6-5 and TRBJ1-5; weak D call: TRBD1 (6 bases). Germline CDR1 and CDR2: MNHEY and SVGAGI. This CDR3 spans 14 amino acids. V was shortened by 2 bases and J by 11 bases, with 16 bases between the two germline ends. The CDR3 DNA reads as TGTGCCAGCAGTTACAAGGGACAACAATCAGCCCAGCATTTT. Residues: CASSYKGQQSAQHF.

The V gene is TRBV2, the J gene TRBJ1-2; D gene uncertain. The CDR3 sequence is 14 residues long. Trimming removed 9 bases from V and 0 bases from J, with 14 bases in between. Germline V gene sequence: CDR1 SNHLY, CDR2 FYNNEI. The CDR3 spells CASKEGLANYGYTF. The CDR3 DNA follows: TGTGCCAGTAAGGAAGGGTTAGCTAACTATGGCTACACCTTC.

This clone was observed once. The V gene is TRBV10-2, the J gene TRBJ1-2; D is unclear. The CDR3 spans 13 residues. CDR1 and CDR2 (germline): WSHSY, SAAADI. V dropped 2 bases and J dropped 7 bases, with 11 bases sitting between them. In nucleotides, the CDR3 is TGCGCCAGCAGTGAGACCTCTACATCTGGCTACACCTTC. Translation: CASSETSTSGYTF.

CDR3 DNA sequence: TGTGCCAGCAGTGAAGCGCCAAGGCCTTACCAAGAGACCCAGTACTTC. Its protein product is CASSEAPRPYQETQYF. V is TRBV6-1 and J is TRBJ2-5; no clear D. Germline V gene data show CDR1 as MNHNS and CDR2 as SASEGT. Deletions cut 0 bases from V and 0 bases from J, with 11 bases between. The CDR3 consists of 16 residues.

This chain connects TRBV9 to TRBJ1-1, with a possible D match to TRBD1 (5 bases). Germline loops: CDR1 SGDLS, CDR2 YYNGEE. V dropped 0 bases and J dropped 3 bases, with 12 bases sitting between them. The CDR3 length is 15 residues. The CDR3 loop is CASSVATGRDTEAFF. CDR3 in DNA: TGTGCCAGCAGCGTAGCTACGGGCAGGGACACTGAAGCTTTCTTT.

J is TRBJ2-7 and V is TRBV7-2; D remains unclear. Per germline, CDR1 SGHTA and CDR2 FQGNSA. The CDR3 has 13 amino acids. V shed 3 bases and J shed 3 bases, with 9 bases lying between them. Written as DNA, the CDR3 is TGTGCCAGCAGCTTTTTAGATGGCTACGAGCAGTACTTC. This gives the protein CASSFLDGYEQYF. Complete variable domain (other parts from reference TRBV7-2 and TRBJ2-7): GAGVSQSPSNKVTEKGKDVELRCDPISGHTALYWYRQSLGQGLEFLIYFQGNSAPDKSGLPSDRFSAERTGGSVSTLTIQRTQQEDSAVYLCASSFLDGYEQYFGPGTRLTVT.

V is TRBV9 and J is TRBJ2-1, with 7 bases identical to TRBD2. V gave up 0 bases and J gave up 3 bases; unmatched junction bases: 6. The CDR3 runs to 16 residues. Germline values: CDR1 SGDLS, CDR2 YYNGEE. The chain's CDR3 is CASSVGMAGVYNEQFF. The CDR3 nucleotides are TGTGCCAGCAGCGTAGGTATGGCGGGAGTCTACAATGAGCAGTTCTTC.

This chain connects TRBV6-8 to TRBJ2-7, with D hard to call. The V gene's germline CDR1 is MNHGY and CDR2 SAAAGT. This CDR3 is 10 amino acids long. Trimming took off 10 bases at V and 7 bases at J, with 11 bases between the two ends. In nucleotides, the CDR3 is TGTGCCACCTGCACCCGGGAGCAGTACTTC. Protein product: CATCTREQYF.

The rearrangement uses TRBV11-2 and TRBJ2-1, with D uncertain. This CDR3 is 11 amino acids long. CDR1 and CDR2 from the germline V gene are SGHAT and FQNNGV. V was pared by 5 bases and J by 9 bases, with 8 bases between. This chain's CDR3 is CASSPRSEQFF. CDR3 DNA sequence: TGTGCCAGCAGCCCACGATCTGAGCAGTTCTTC.